Below, 13 T cell receptor beta chains from the same sample are listed, as sequenced in a study of response to subunit inactivated influenza vaccine. TCRdb ran MiXCR on the RT-PCR reads and lists one entry per CDR3 protein. The table records 860,000 or so distinct CDR3 sequences, 20% to 25% of them present only once. The specimen was PBMCs from blood, collected less than 6 days after vaccination. The receptors were sampled from a man aged 45 to 65 who received an inactivated influenza vaccine.

The chain links TRBV15 to TRBJ1-1, with D unclear. V was shortened by 0 bases and J by 1 base, with 9 bases between the two germline ends. Germline CDR1 is LNHNV and CDR2 is YYDKDF (reference sequence). This CDR3 contains 15 residues. The CDR3: CATSRDGVANTEAFF. For the CDR3, the DNA is TGTGCCACCAGCAGAGACGGGGTGGCGAACACTGAAGCTTTCTTT.

CDR3 amino acids: CASTQESTDTQYF. CDR3 nucleotides: TGTGCCAGCACCCAGGAAAGCACAGATACGCAGTATTTT. This chain uses TRBV6-4 with TRBJ2-3; no definite D call. Trimming took off 7 bases at V and 0 bases at J, with 8 bases between the two ends. Germline CDR1 and CDR2: MRHNA and SNTAGT. The CDR3 runs to 13 residues.

The V gene is TRBV7-9, the J gene TRBJ2-4; 11 bases are shared with TRBD1. The CDR3 consists of 17 residues. The V gene end was trimmed by 3 bases and the J gene end by 3 bases; junction bases not matched to a gene: 7. Germline assignment: CDR1 SEHNR and CDR2 FQNEAQ (reference sequence). The CDR3 loop reads CASSFYRDRGGKNIQYF. DNA for the CDR3: TGTGCCAGCAGCTTCTACCGGGACAGGGGGGGCAAAAACATTCAGTACTTC.

This clonotype has ten or more counts. This sequence joins TRBV20-1 and TRBJ2-5; 11 bases match TRBD2. This CDR3 is 17 amino acids long. Germline assignment: CDR1 DFQATT and CDR2 SNEGSKA (reference sequence). V shed 6 bases and J 7 bases; nucleotides not matched to a gene: 19. CDR3 sequence: CSAFWILAGVYDGTQYF. The CDR3 bases are TGCAGTGCCTTCTGGATACTAGCGGGAGTTTATGACGGGACCCAGTACTTC.

This chain connects TRBV12-3 or TRBV12-4 to TRBJ2-7, with a possible D match to TRBD2 (5 bases). Trimming stripped 7 bases from V and 5 bases from J, with 21 bases between. The CDR3 spans 15 residues. The CDR3 sequence is CASTPSPGGWDEQYF. CDR3 sequence (DNA): TGTGCCAGCACCCCGTCGCCAGGAGGATGGGACGAGCAGTACTTC.

This clonotype was counted once. The rearrangement joins TRBV5-1 to TRBJ2-7; TRBD2 matches at 8 bases. V shed 4 bases, J shed 6 bases, and the junction held 9 bases outside the gene matches. This CDR3 has 14 amino acids. Germline CDR1 reads SGHRS; CDR2 reads YFSETQ. CDR3 DNA sequence: TGCGCCAGCAGCACCGGGAGGGTGCCGGCCGAGCAGTACTTC. Encoded protein: CASSTGRVPAEQYF.

This clonotype was observed a few times. CDR3 protein: CASSRAGTGGATNEKLFF. The CDR3 DNA is TGTGCCAGCAGTCGAGCCGGGACAGGGGGCGCAACTAATGAAAAACTGTTTTTT. The V and J genes are TRBV28 and TRBJ1-4; 12 bases map to TRBD1. The junction had 7 bases not matched to a gene; V was cut back by 5 bases and J by 0 bases. The CDR3 sequence is 18 residues long. Germline V gene data show CDR1 as MDHEN and CDR2 as SYDVKM.

V and J are TRBV29-1 and TRBJ1-1; maybe TRBD1 (5 bases). The germline V gene encodes CDR1 SQVTM and CDR2 ANQGSEA. This CDR3 is 13 amino acids long. The germline V and J ends were trimmed by 7 bases and 5 bases, with 17 bases remaining between them. The chain's CDR3 is CSGERGRRTEAFF. CDR3 sequence (DNA): TGCAGCGGGGAGAGGGGTAGGAGGACTGAAGCTTTCTTT.

This clonotype was counted ten times or more. This chain connects TRBV6-1 to TRBJ2-7; 10 bases are a match to TRBD2. In germline, CDR1 is MNHNS, CDR2 SASEGT. V gave up 6 bases and J gave up 2 bases; unmatched junction bases: 7. The CDR3 is 15 residues long. In DNA, the CDR3 is TGTGCCAGCAGACCCGGACTAGCGGTTCCCTACGAGCAGTACTTC. Its protein product is CASRPGLAVPYEQYF.

This clonotype was counted between two and nine times. The chain uses TRBV4-1 and TRBJ2-1; D is perhaps TRBD1 or TRBD2 (5 bases each). CDR1 MGHRA and CDR2 YSYEKL come from the germline V gene. The CDR3 is 15 amino acids. V lost 4 bases, J lost 8 bases, and 18 bases lay in between. The CDR3 sequence is CASSRGSSSHDEQFF. The CDR3 DNA follows: TGCGCCAGCAGCCGGGGGTCTTCGAGCCACGATGAGCAGTTCTTC.

This sequence joins TRBV24-1 and TRBJ1-1; D is unresolved. This CDR3 has 14 amino acids. Germline V gives CDR1 KGHDR, CDR2 SFDVKD. Deletions cut 5 bases from V and 1 base from J, with 10 bases between. CDR3 coding DNA: TGTGCCACCAGTGCAACGGGAGGGAACACTGAAGCTTTCTTT. Translating it yields CATSATGGNTEAFF.

This clonotype was counted many times. The chain is built from TRBV18 and TRBJ2-5, with 9 bases lining up with TRBD1. The junction had 1 base not matched to a gene; V was cut back by 4 bases and J by 1 base. Germline V gives CDR1 KGHSH, CDR2 LQKENI. The CDR3 is made up of 14 amino acids. CDR3 loop: CASSLQGAQETQYF. The CDR3 nucleotides read TGTGCCAGCTCACTACAGGGGGCCCAAGAGACCCAGTACTTC.

This chain links TRBV24-1 with TRBJ2-3; weak D call: TRBD2 (6 bases). The CDR3 is 17 amino acids. Germline CDR1 is KGHDR and CDR2 is SFDVKD. Between the trimmed V and J ends, which lost 3 bases and 0 bases, there was a span of 15 bases. CDR3 loop: CATSDAAGGRSTDTQYF. The CDR3 DNA reads as TGTGCCACCAGTGATGCCGCTGGGGGGAGAAGCACAGATACGCAGTATTTT.